The clone carrying this TCR beta chain showed up many times. TCRdb re-analysed the 5' RACE reads in MiXCR, keeping a single row per CDR3 protein. The sample holds approximately 70,000 distinct CDR3 sequences, about 12% seen once. This sample was taken from a study of early T cells in non-severe SARS-CoV-2 infection. Across the whole study: Chains were unpaired, as sequencing was done on bulk RNA from unsorted whole blood.

From germline, CDR1 is SNHLY and CDR2 FYNNEI. The CDR3 has 15 amino acids. V trimming: 8 bases; J trimming: 7 bases; junction bases outside the gene matches: 12. This chain connects TRBV2 to TRBJ1-3; 9 nucleotides line up with TRBD1. Sequenced sample: whole blood. This TCR was sampled from an adult who was a healthcare worker with PCR-confirmed SARS-CoV-2 infection or an uninfected control (not recorded which). The CDR3: CASGRAGQGMNTIYF. In nucleotides, the CDR3 is TGTGCCAGCGGCCGTGCCGGACAGGGGATGAACACCATATATTTT.